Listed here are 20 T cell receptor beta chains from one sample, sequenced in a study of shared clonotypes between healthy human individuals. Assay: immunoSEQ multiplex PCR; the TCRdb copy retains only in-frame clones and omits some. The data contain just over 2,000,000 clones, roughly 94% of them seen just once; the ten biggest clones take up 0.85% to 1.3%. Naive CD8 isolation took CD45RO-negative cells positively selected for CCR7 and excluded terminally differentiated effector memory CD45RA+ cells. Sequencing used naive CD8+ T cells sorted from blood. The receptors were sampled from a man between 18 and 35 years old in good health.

CDR3 nucleotide sequence: TGTGCCAGCAGTTCCAGGGAAAGGGTAGACGAGCAGTACTTC. Encoded protein: CASSSRERVDEQYF. The chain has TRBV27 and TRBJ2-7, with D perhaps TRBD1 (5 bases). Trimming took 4 bases from V and 5 from J, leaving 15 bases between them. The CDR3 has 14 residues. Germline V gene data show CDR1 as MNHEY and CDR2 as SMNVEV (reference sequence).

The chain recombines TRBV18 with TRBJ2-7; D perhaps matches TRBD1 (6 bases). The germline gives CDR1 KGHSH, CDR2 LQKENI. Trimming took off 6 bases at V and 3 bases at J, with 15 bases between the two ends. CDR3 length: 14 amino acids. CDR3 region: CASSPTGSVYEQYF. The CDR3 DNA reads TGTGCCAGCTCGCCCACAGGGTCGGTCTACGAGCAGTACTTC.

CDR3 sequence (DNA): TGTGCTAGTGGGACTAGCGGGAGGTTCGATGAGCAGTTCTTC. Its translation: CASGTSGRFDEQFF. V gene TRBV12-5 combines with J gene TRBJ2-1, with 13 bases fitting TRBD2. V lost 6 bases to trimming and J lost 8 bases; unmatched junction nucleotides: 4. CDR3 length equals 14 residues. CDR1 LGHNT and CDR2 FRNRAP come from the germline V gene.

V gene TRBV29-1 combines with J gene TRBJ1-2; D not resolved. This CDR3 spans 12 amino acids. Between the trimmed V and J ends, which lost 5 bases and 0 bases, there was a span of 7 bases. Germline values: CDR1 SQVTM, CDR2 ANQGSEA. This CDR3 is CSVLGTNYGYTF. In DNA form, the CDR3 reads TGCAGCGTTCTAGGGACTAACTATGGCTACACCTTC.

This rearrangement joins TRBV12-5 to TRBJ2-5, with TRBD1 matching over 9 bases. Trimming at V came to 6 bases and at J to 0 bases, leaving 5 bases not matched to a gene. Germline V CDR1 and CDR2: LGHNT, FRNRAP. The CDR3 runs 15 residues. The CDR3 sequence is CASGKGQGNQETQYF. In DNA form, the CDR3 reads TGTGCTAGTGGCAAGGGACAGGGCAACCAAGAGACCCAGTACTTC.

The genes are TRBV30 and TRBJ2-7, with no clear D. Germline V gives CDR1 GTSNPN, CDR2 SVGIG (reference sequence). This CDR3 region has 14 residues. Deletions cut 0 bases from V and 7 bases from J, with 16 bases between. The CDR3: CAWSVGPSWREQYF. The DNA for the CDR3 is TGTGCCTGGAGTGTAGGGCCATCCTGGCGAGAGCAGTACTTC. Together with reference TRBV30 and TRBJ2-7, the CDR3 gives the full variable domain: SQTIHQWPATLVQPVGSPLSLECTVEGTSNPNLYWYRQAAGRGLQLLFYSVGIGQISSEVPQNLSASRPQDRQFILSSKKLLLSDSGFYLCAWSVGPSWREQYFGPGTRLTVT.

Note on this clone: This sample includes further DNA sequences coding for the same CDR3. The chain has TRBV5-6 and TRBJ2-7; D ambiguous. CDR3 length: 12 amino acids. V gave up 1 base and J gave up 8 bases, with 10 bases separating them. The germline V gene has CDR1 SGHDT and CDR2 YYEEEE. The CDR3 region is CASSLMSYKQYF. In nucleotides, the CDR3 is TGTGCCAGCAGCTTGATGTCATACAAGCAGTACTTC.

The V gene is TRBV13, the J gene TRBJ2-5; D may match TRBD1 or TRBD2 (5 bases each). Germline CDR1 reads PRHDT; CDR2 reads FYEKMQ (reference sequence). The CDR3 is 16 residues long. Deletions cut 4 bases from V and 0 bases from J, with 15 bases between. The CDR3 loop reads CASSSPRDPYQETQYF. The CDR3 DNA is TGTGCCAGCAGCTCCCCCAGGGACCCTTACCAAGAGACCCAGTACTTC.

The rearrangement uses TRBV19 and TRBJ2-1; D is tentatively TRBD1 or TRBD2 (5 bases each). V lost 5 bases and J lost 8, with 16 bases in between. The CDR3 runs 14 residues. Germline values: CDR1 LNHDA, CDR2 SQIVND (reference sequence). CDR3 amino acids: CASSARDPRDEQFF. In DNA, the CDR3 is TGTGCCAGTAGTGCCCGGGACCCCCGGGATGAGCAGTTCTTC.

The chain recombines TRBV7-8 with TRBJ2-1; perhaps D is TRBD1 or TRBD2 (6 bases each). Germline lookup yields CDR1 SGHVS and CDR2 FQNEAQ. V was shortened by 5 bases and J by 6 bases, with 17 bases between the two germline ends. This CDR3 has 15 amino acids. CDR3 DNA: TGTGCCAGCAGCGCGGTATCGGGGGCCCGCAATGAGCAGTTCTTC. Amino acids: CASSAVSGARNEQFF.

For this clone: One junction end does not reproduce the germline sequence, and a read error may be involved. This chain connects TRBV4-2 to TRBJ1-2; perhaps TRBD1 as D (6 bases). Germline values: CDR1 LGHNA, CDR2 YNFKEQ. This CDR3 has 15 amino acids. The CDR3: CASSQEIGTGRFFGF. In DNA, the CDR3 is TGTGCCAGCAGCCAAGAGATAGGAACAGGGCGTTTTTTCGGCTTC.

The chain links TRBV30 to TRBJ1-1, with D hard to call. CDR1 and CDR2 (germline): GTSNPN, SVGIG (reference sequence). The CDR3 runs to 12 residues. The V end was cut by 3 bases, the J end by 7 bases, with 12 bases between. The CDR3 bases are TGTGCCTGGAGCCCCCCGACTGATGAAGCTTTCTTT. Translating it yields CAWSPPTDEAFF.

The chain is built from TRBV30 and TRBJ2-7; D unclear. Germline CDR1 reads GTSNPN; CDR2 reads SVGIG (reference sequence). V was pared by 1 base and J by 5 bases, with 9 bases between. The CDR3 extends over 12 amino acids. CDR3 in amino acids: CAWSAWDHEQYF. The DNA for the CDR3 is TGTGCCTGGAGTGCCTGGGATCACGAGCAGTACTTC. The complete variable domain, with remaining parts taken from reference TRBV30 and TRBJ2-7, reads SQTIHQWPATLVQPVGSPLSLECTVEGTSNPNLYWYRQAAGRGLQLLFYSVGIGQISSEVPQNLSASRPQDRQFILSSKKLLLSDSGFYLCAWSAWDHEQYFGPGTRLTVT.

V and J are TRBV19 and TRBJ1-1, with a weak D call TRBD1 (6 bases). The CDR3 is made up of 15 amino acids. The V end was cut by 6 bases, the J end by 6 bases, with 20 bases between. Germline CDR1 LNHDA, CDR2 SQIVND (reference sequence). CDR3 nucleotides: TGTGCCAGTAGAGCCAACAGGGTCTCCCTCGCTGAAGCTTTCTTT. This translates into CASRANRVSLAEAFF. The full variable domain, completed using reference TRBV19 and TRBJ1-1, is DGGITQSPKYLFRKEGQNVTLSCEQNLNHDAMYWYRQDPGQGLRLIYYSQIVNDFQKGDIAEGYSVSREKKESFPLTVTSAQKNPTAFYLCASRANRVSLAEAFFGQGTRLTVV.

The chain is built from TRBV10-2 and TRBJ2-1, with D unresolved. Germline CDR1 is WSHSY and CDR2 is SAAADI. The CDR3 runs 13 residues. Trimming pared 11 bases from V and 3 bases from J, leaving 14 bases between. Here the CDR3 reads CAATPQNYNEQFF. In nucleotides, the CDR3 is TGCGCCGCCACGCCGCAGAACTACAATGAGCAGTTCTTC.

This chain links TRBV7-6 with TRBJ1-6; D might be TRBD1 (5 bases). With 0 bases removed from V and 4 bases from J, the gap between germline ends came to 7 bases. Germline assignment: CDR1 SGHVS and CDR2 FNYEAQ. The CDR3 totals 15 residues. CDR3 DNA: TGTGCCAGCAGCTTAGCGACAGCTTATAATTCACCCCTCCACTTT. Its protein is CASSLATAYNSPLHF.

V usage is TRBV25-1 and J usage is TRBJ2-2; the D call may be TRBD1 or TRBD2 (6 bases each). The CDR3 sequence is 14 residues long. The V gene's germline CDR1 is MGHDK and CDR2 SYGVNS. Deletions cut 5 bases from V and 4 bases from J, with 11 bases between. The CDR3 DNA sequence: TGTGCCAGCAGTTGGGGGGCGGTCACCGGGGAGCTGTTTTTT. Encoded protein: CASSWGAVTGELFF.

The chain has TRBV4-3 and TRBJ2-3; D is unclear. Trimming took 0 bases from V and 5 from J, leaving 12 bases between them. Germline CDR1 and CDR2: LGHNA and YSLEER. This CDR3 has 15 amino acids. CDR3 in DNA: TGCGCCAGCAGCCAAGATGACGGAGAAGGAGATACGCAGTATTTT. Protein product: CASSQDDGEGDTQYF.

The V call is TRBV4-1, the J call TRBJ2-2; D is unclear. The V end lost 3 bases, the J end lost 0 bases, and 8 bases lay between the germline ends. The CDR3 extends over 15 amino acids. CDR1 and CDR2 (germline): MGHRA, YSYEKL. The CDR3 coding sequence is TGCGCCAGCAGCCACCGGGCCCCGAACACCGGGGAGCTGTTTTTT. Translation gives CASSHRAPNTGELFF.

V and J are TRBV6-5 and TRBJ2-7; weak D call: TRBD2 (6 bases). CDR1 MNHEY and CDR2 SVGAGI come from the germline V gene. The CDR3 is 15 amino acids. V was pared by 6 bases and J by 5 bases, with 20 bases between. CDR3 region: CASSPPSSAGNEQYF. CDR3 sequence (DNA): TGTGCCAGCAGCCCCCCCTCCTCAGCGGGTAACGAGCAGTACTTC.